The table lists the clone carrying this T cell receptor beta chain with a few counts. No antigen is known for it. TCRdb itself ran the RT-PCR reads through MiXCR, one entry per CDR3 protein. The table has around 850,000 distinct CDR3 sequences, approximately 18% seen once. This entry belongs to a study of response to subunit inactivated influenza vaccine. Germline assignment: CDR1 SGHTA and CDR2 FQGTGA. The CDR3 runs 15 residues. V was pared by 0 bases and J by 7 bases, with 13 bases between. Study results and limitations: With each seasonal influenza vaccination, the authors suggested, few new T cells are recruited.

This sequence originates from a man aged 45 to 65 who received an inactivated influenza vaccine. Material: PBMCs from blood, obtained 4 to 6 days after vaccination. The gene calls are TRBV7-3 and TRBJ2-1; D is perhaps TRBD2 (6 bases). The CDR3 DNA follows: TGTGCCAGCAGCTTAACGGGACTCAACGGTAATGAGCAGTTCTTC. As protein: CASSLTGLNGNEQFF.